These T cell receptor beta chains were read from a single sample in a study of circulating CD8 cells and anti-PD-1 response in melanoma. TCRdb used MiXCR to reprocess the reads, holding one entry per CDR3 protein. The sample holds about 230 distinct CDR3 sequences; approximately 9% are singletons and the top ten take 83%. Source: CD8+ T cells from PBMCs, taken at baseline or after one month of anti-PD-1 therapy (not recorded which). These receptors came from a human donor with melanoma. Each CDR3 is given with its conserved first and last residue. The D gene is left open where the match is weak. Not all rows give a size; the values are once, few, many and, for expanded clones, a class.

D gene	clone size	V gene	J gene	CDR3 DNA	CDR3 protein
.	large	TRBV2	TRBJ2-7	TGTGCCAGGAGAGCTTCAGGGAACGAGCAGTACTTC	CARRASGNEQYF
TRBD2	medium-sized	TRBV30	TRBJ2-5	TGTGCCTGGAGTGCTAGCGGGAACCAAGAGACCCAGTACTTC	CAWSASGNQETQYF
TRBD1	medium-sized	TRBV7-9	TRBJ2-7	TGTGCCAGCAGCCATCTAGACAGGGCCCGTGACGAGCAGTACTTC	CASSHLDRARDEQYF
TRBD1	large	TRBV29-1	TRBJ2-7	TGCAGCGTCGGGACAGCCCGTAAATTTCCCTACGAGCAGTACTTC	CSVGTARKFPYEQYF
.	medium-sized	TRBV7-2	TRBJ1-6	TGTGCCAGCAGCTTATACCCCCGGGCGGAGAGCTCCTATAATTCACCCCTCCACTTT	CASSLYPRAESSYNSPLHF
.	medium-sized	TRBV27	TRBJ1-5	TGTGCCAGCAGTTCGCGGGACTTCAATCAGCCCCAGCATTTT	CASSSRDFNQPQHF
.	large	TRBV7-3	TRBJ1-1	TGTGCCAGCAGCTTGTATGGTAGTCACACTGAAGCTTTCTTT	CASSLYGSHTEAFF
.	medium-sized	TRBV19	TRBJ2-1	TGTGCCAGTAGTAGAGGGTTAGCGCCCAATGAGCAGTTCTTC	CASSRGLAPNEQFF
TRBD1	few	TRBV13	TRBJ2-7	TGTGCCAGCAGCGGAACGACAGGGCCCAAAGCCTACGAGCAGTACTTC	CASSGTTGPKAYEQYF
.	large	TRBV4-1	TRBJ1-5	TGCGCCAGCAGCCAAGCCGGCCAGCCCCAGCATTTT	CASSQAGQPQHF
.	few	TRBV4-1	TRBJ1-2	TGCGCCAGCAGCCCCCGGGACATAGCTACAATTAACTATGGCTACACCTTC	CASSPRDIATINYGYTF
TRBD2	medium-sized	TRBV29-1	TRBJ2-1	TGCAGCGGCCGGACTAGCGGGGGGCACAATGAGCAGTTCTTC	CSGRTSGGHNEQFF
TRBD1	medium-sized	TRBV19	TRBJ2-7	TGTGCCAGTAGTATGACAGGGGGAATCTACGAGCAGTACTTC	CASSMTGGIYEQYF
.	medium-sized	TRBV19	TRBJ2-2	TGTGCCAGTATACGGATTCCGAACACCGGGGAGCTGTTTTTT	CASIRIPNTGELFF
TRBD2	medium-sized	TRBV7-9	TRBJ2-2	TGTGCCAGCAGCTTAGAACTAGCGAGACACACCGGGGAGCTGTTTTTT	CASSLELARHTGELFF
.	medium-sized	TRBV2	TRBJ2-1	TGTGCCAGCAGTGTTCTAACCTCCTACAATGAGCAGTTCTTC	CASSVLTSYNEQFF
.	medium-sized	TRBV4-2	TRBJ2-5	TGTGCCAGCAGCCAAGATGGGCAGGGACGGGGAGAGACCCAGTACTTC	CASSQDGQGRGETQYF
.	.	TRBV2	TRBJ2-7	TGTGCCAGCAGTGAAGGTTCGAGGTCTAGCCGTTTCTACGAGCAGTACTTC	CASSEGSRSSRFYEQYF
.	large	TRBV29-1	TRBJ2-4	TGCAGCGTTGTTGGCAAAAACATTCAGTACTTC	CSVVGKNIQYF